This TCR beta chain was recovered during a study of OX40 agonist ivuxolimab in advanced cancers. Overall study context: Of mixed ages from about 23 to 85 and averaging approximately 60 years, the group was around 78% male.

Remarks on this clone: The antigen is undetermined.

TCRdb's table, derived via immunoSEQ multiplex PCR, lists solely in-frame clones and lacks some. The profile shows over 90,000 clones, roughly 95% of them singletons. Germline CDR1 reads SGHNT; CDR2 reads YENEEA. The CDR3 contains 15 residues. V was trimmed by 1 base and J by 5 bases, leaving 15 bases between them. Study results and caveats: Averaging showed that CD8+ T cells had more expanded clones than CD4+ did.

The sequenced sample was CD4+ or CD8+ T cells sorted from blood, obtained in a trial of the OX40 agonist ivuxolimab. V and J are TRBV11-3 and TRBJ2-7, with D possibly matching TRBD2 (5 bases). The sequence derives from an adult with an advanced solid tumor such as melanoma, head and neck, liver or kidney cancer. CDR3 sequence reads: CASSLGRALGDEQYF. The CDR3 nucleotides read TGTGCCAGCAGCTTAGGACGGGCCCTCGGGGACGAGCAGTACTTC.